The clone carrying this T cell receptor beta chain has just one count. The V gene's germline CDR1 is LNHDA and CDR2 SQIVND (reference sequence). CDR3 length equals 13 residues. Trimming removed 7 bases at V and 1 base at J, with 10 bases between. This specimen comes from a study of T cell responses to AZD1222 COVID-19 vaccine. Here immunoSEQ multiplex PCR was the method, and the copy in TCRdb shows in-frame clones only, minus some. The sample lists more than 150,000 clones; roughly 94% were seen once. The chain joins TRBV19 to TRBJ1-2; no clear D gene. Sequences were derived from peripheral blood, sampled 28 days after the second AZD1222 dose. The receptor's source is an adult who received the AZD1222 COVID-19 vaccine. The CDR3 DNA sequence: TGTGCCAGTACTGGCGCAATTAACTATGGCTACACCTTC. This gives the protein CASTGAINYGYTF.